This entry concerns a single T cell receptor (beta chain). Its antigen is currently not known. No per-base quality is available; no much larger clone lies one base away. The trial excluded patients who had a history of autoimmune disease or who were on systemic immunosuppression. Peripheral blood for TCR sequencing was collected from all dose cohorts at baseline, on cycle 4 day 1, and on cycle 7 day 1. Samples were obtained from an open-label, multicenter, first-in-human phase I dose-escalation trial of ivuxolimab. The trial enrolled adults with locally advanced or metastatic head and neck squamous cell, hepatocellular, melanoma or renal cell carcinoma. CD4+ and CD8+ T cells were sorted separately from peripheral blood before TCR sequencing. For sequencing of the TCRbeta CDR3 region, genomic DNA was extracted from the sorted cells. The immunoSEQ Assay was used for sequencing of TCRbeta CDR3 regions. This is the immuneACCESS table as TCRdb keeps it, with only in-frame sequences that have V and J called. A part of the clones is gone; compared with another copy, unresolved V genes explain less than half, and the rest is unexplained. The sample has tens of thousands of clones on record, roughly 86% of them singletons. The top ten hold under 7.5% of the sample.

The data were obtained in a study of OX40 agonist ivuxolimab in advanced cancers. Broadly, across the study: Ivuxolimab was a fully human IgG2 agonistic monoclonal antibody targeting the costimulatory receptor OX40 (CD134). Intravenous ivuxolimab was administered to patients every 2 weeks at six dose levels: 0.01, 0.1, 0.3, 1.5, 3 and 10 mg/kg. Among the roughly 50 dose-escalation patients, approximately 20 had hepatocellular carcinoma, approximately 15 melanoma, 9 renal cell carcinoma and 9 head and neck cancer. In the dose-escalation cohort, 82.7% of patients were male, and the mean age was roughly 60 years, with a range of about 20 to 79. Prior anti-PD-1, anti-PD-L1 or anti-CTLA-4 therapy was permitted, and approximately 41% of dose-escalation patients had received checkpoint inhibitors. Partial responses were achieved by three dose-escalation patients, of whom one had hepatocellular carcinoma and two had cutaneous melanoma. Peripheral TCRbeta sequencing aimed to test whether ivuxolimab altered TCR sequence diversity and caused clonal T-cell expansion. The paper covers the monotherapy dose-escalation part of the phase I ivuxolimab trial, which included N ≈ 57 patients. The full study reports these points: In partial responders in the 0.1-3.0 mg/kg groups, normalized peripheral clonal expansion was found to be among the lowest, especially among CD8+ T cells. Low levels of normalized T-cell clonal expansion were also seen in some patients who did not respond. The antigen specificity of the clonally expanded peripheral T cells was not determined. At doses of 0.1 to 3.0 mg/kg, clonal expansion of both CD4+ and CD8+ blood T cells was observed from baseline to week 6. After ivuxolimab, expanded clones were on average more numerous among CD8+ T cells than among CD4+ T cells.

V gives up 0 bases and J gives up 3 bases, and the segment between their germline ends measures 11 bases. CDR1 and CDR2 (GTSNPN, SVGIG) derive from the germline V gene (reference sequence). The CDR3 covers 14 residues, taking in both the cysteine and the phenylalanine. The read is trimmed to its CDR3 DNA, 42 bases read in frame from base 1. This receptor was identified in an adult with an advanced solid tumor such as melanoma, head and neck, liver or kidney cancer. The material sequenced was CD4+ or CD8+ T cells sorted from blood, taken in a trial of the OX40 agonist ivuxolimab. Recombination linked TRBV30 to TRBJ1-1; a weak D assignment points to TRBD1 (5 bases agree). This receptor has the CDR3 CAWSVGLAYTEAFF. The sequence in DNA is TGTGCCTGGAGTGTGGGGCTGGCGTACACTGAAGCTTTCTTT.